The sequence of this T cell receptor (beta chain) was determined in a study of blood T cell repertoires in COVID-19. Germline CDR1 MNHEY, CDR2 SVGAGI. There are 12 residues in the CDR3. V lost 6 bases and J 13 bases, leaving 15 bases between the germline ends. Clones were sequenced by immunoSEQ multiplex PCR, and TCRdb holds only the in-frame ones, with some missing. The sample has about 130,000 clones; approximately 74% are singletons. The clonotype comes from a woman in her 70s with acute or convalescent COVID-19. The chain couples TRBV6-5 to TRBJ1-4; D uncertain. Material for sequencing was peripheral blood. CDR3 amino acids: CASSEGWGRLFF. CDR3 sequence (DNA): TGTGCCAGCAGCGAGGGTTGGGGAAGACTGTTTTTT.